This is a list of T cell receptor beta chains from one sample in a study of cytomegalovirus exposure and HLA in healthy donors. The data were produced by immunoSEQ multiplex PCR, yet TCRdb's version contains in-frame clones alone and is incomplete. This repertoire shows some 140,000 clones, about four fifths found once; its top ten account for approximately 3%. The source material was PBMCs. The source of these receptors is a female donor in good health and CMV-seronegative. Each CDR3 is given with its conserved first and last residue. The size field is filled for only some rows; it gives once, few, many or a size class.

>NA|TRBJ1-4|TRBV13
CASSLRQGEKLFF
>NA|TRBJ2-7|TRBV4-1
CASSRLGTAQIEQYF
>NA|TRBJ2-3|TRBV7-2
CASSPGTSGGYTQYF
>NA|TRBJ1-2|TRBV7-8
CASSLPGISGYTF
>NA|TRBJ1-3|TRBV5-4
CASCPGGSGGNTIYF
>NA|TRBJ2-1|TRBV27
CASSFPLKGEVF
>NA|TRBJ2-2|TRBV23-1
CASSQTTYKGQGSGELFF
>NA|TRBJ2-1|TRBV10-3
CAISEPGQGAGEQFF
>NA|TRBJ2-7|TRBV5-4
CASSANQGGSEQYF
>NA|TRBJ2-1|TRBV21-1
CATQGLFDNEQFF
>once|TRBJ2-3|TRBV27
CASSFQREYSTDTQYF
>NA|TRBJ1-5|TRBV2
CASSFGTGGVNQPQHF
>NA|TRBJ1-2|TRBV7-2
CASSVDSNYGYTF
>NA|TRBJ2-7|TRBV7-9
CASTRTGWNEQYF
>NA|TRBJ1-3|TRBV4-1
CASSQVDRARDTIYF
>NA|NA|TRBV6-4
CASSDPDRGLYEQYF
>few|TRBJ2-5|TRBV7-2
CASSLGSSAQETQYF
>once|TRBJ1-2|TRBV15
CATSRDKGHPENDGYTF
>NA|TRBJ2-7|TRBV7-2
CASSLRFQGADEQYF
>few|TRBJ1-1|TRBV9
CASSSGGGTEAFF
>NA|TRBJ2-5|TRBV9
CASSVARGGGETQYF
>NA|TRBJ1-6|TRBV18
CASSGTSSYNSPLHF
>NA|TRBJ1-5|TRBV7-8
CASSEDSYSNQPQHF
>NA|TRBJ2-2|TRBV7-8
CASSLVGLALNTGELFF
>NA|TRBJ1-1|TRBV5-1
CASSSKVENTEAFF
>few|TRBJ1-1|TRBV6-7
CATTLLGDTEAFF
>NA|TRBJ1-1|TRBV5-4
CATLKAQTKNTEAFF
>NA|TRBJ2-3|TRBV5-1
CASTLAMRSTDTQYF
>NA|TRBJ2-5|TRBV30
CAWTSGLLGETQYF